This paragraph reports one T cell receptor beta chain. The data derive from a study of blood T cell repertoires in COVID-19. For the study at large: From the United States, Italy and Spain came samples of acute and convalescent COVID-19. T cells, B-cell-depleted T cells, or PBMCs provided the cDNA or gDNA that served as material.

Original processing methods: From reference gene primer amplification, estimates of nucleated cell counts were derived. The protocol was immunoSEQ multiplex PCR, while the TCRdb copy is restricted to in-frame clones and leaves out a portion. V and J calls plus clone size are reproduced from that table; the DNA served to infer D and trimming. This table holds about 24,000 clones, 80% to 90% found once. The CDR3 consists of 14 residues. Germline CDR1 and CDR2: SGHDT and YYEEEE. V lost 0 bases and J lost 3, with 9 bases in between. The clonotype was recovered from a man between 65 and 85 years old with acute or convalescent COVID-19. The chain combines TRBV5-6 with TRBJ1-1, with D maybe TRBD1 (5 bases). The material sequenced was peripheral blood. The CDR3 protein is CASSLAGGYTEAFF. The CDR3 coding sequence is TGTGCCAGCAGCTTGGCCGGGGGATACACTGAAGCTTTCTTT.